Listed below are T cell receptor beta chains from one sample, sequenced in a study of T cell responses to AZD1222 COVID-19 vaccine. The data were produced by immunoSEQ multiplex PCR, yet TCRdb's version contains in-frame clones alone and is incomplete. The sample lists some 150,000 clones, about 91% occurring once. The starting material was peripheral blood, obtained on day 0 of AZD1222 vaccination. The receptors stem from an adult in good health. The CDR3 runs from the conserved cysteine through the conserved F or W. D genes are given only for firm matches. A row's size may be missing; if present it is once, few, many or a size class.

TRBJ1-2 | 15 | . | TRBD1 | TRBV27 | CASSLQGAGRGGYTF | TGTGCCAGCAGTCTACAGGGGGCCGGTAGAGGTGGCTACACCTTC
TRBJ1-2 | 17 | . | TRBD1 | TRBV7-6 | CASSLTPGTGGLSGYTF | TGTGCCAGCAGCTTAACACCTGGGACAGGGGGCCTATCCGGCTACACCTTC
TRBJ1-3 | 14 | . | . | TRBV7-7 | CASSLGGAGNTIYF | TGTGCCAGCAGCTTAGGGGGGGCTGGAAACACCATATATTTT
TRBJ1-1 | 14 | . | . | TRBV10-3 | CAISVGGLYGEAFF | TGTGCCATCAGTGTGGGAGGGCTCTACGGAGAAGCTTTCTTT
TRBJ1-1 | 16 | few | . | TRBV9 | CASSPRQASGNTEAFF | TGTGCCAGCAGCCCGCGACAGGCTTCTGGGAACACTGAAGCTTTCTTT
TRBJ1-2 | 16 | few | . | TRBV3-1/TRBV3-2 | CASSRLGGDRGYGYTF | TGTGCCAGCAGCCGTTTGGGGGGGGACCGGGGCTATGGCTACACCTTC
TRBJ1-5 | 13 | . | . | TRBV10-3 | CATAGGWNQPQHF | TGTGCCACCGCCGGGGGCTGGAATCAGCCCCAGCATTTT
TRBJ1-6 | 18 | . | . | TRBV5-3 | CARSLTGRSAIYNSPLHF | TGTGCCAGAAGCTTGACAGGGAGGAGTGCGATTTATAATTCACCCCTCCACTTT
TRBJ2-1 | 11 | . | . | TRBV28 | CASWALNEQFF | TGTGCCAGCTGGGCACTCAATGAGCAGTTCTTC
TRBJ1-2 | 14 | . | . | TRBV7-2 | CASSPDGTAYGYTF | TGTGCCAGCAGCCCGGACGGCACCGCCTATGGCTACACCTTC
TRBJ2-1 | 14 | once | TRBD1 | TRBV28 | CASSSGTDRHEQFF | TGTGCCAGCAGTTCCGGGACAGATAGGCATGAGCAGTTCTTC
TRBJ1-5 | 13 | . | . | TRBV11-2 | CASSLDREQPQHF | TGTGCCAGCAGCTTAGACAGGGAACAGCCCCAGCATTTT
TRBJ1-3 | 16 | once | . | TRBV7-7 | CASSLVHPGHGNTIYF | TGTGCCAGCAGCTTAGTCCACCCGGGACATGGAAACACCATATATTTT
TRBJ2-1 | 11 | once | . | TRBV24-1 | CATSDLREQFF | TGTGCCACCAGTGATTTGCGGGAGCAGTTCTTC
TRBJ2-7 | 15 | . | . | TRBV19 | CASSIRPGGTYEQYF | TGTGCCAGTAGTATTAGGCCAGGTGGAACCTACGAGCAGTACTTC
TRBJ1-2 | 13 | . | TRBD1 | TRBV5-4 | CASSLAPGQGHTF | TGTGCCAGCAGCTTGGCTCCGGGACAGGGCCACACCTTC
TRBJ1-2 | 15 | . | . | TRBV5-1 | CASSLAGTLRYGYTF | TGCGCCAGCAGCTTGGCCGGCACGTTAAGATATGGCTACACCTTC
TRBJ1-1 | 15 | . | TRBD1 | TRBV24-1 | CATRLLQGGRTEAFF | TGTGCCACCCGCCTATTACAGGGGGGGAGAACTGAAGCTTTCTTT
TRBJ1-1 | 14 | . | . | TRBV5-4 | CASSFPSGGTEAFF | TGTGCCAGCAGCTTTCCATCTGGGGGCACTGAAGCTTTCTTT
TRBJ2-7 | 15 | . | . | TRBV24-1 | CATSDGSSNDYEQYF | TGTGCCACCAGTGATGGAAGCTCTAATGACTACGAGCAGTACTTC
TRBJ2-3 | 15 | . | . | TRBV25-1 | CASSEVNSWTDTQYF | TGTGCCAGCAGTGAAGTGAACAGTTGGACAGATACGCAGTATTTT
TRBJ1-2 | 14 | . | . | TRBV27 | CASSGAGRGYGYTF | TGTGCCAGCAGTGGGGCAGGGAGGGGGTATGGCTACACCTTC
TRBJ1-6 | 16 | . | . | TRBV14 | CASSQSARQPNSPLHF | TGTGCCAGCAGCCAAAGTGCGAGACAGCCCAATTCACCCCTCCACTTT
TRBJ1-2 | 14 | . | . | TRBV9 | CASSPGQGNYGYTF | TGTGCCAGCAGCCCGGGGCAGGGGAACTATGGCTACACCTTC
TRBJ1-5 | 13 | . | . | TRBV10-1 | CASSESRNQPQHF | TGCGCCAGCAGTGAGTCCCGAAATCAGCCCCAGCATTTT
TRBJ1-2 | 11 | . | . | TRBV30 | CARVLNYGYTF | TGTGCCCGGGTTCTTAACTATGGCTACACCTTC
TRBJ1-4 | 15 | . | . | TRBV19 | CASSIGSGANEKLFF | TGTGCCAGTAGTATAGGGTCGGGCGCCAATGAAAAACTGTTTTTT
TRBJ1-6 | 14 | . | . | TRBV9 | CASSVGQLNSPLHF | TGTGCCAGCAGCGTAGGACAGCTAAATTCACCCCTCCACTTT
TRBJ1-2 | 14 | . | . | TRBV5-1 | CASSLEGPLYGYTF | TGCGCCAGCAGCTTAGAGGGCCCCCTTTATGGCTACACCTTC
TRBJ2-2 | 17 | . | TRBD2 | TRBV5-5 | CASSLTLVAGAGGELFF | TGTGCCAGCAGCTTGACTCTGGTAGCGGGGGCTGGAGGGGAGCTGTTTTTT
TRBJ2-7 | 15 | . | TRBD1 | TRBV19 | CASSIDGTGPREQYF | TGTGCCAGTAGTATAGATGGGACAGGGCCCCGCGAGCAGTACTTC
TRBJ2-7 | 15 | . | . | TRBV9 | CASSQRPDLAYEQYF | TGTGCCAGCAGCCAAAGACCGGACTTAGCCTACGAGCAGTACTTC
TRBJ1-4 | 13 | once | TRBD1 | TRBV6-5 | CASRTGQYEKLFF | TGTGCCAGCAGAACGGGACAGTATGAAAAACTGTTTTTT
TRBJ2-1 | 13 | . | . | TRBV12-3/TRBV12-4 | CASSLTQGNEQFF | TGTGCCAGCAGCTTGACTCAGGGAAATGAGCAGTTCTTC
TRBJ2-1 | 16 | once | . | TRBV7-3 | CASSLMGDGPYNEQFF | TGTGCCAGCAGCTTAATGGGGGACGGACCTTACAATGAGCAGTTCTTC
TRBJ2-5 | 14 | . | . | TRBV2 | CASIQVGTQETQYF | TGTGCCAGCATTCAGGTGGGGACCCAAGAGACCCAGTACTTC
TRBJ1-4 | 15 | . | TRBD1 | TRBV11-2 | CASSLGGTGGEKLFF | TGTGCCAGCAGCTTAGGGGGGACAGGGGGTGAAAAACTGTTTTTT
TRBJ2-5 | 15 | . | . | TRBV19 | CASSIEGYPKETQYF | TGTGCCAGTAGTATTGAAGGCTACCCAAAGGAGACCCAGTACTTC
TRBJ2-1 | 15 | . | . | TRBV5-4 | CASSPGTRGVPEQFF | TGTGCCAGCAGCCCGGGGACTCGCGGGGTCCCTGAGCAGTTCTTC
TRBJ1-1 | 14 | . | . | TRBV3-1/TRBV3-2 | CASSQELVNTEAFF | TGTGCCAGCAGCCAAGAGTTGGTGAACACTGAAGCTTTCTTT
TRBJ1-2 | 13 | . | . | TRBV7-8 | CASRQEANYGYTF | TGTGCCAGCAGACAAGAAGCTAACTATGGCTACACCTTC
TRBJ1-6 | 12 | . | . | TRBV2 | CASHRMNSPLHF | TGTGCCTCCCACAGGATGAATTCACCCCTCCACTTT